This TCR beta chain was captured by sequencing in a study of cytomegalovirus exposure and HLA in healthy donors. Study-wide findings and caveats: Reported results showed that the classifier diagnosed cytomegalovirus status with high specificity and sensitivity. 164 TCR beta chains were listed as cytomegalovirus-associated.

This clone was detected only a few times. What it recognizes is unknown. The ends were cut back, 2 bases at V and 8 bases at J, with 21 bases in the middle. Germline CDR1 is MNHNS and CDR2 is SASEGT. There are 17 residues in the CDR3. In the PCR, 60 Vbeta and 13 Jbeta primers were used. Profiling relied on immunoSEQ multiplex PCR, and the TCRdb table lists in-frame clones only, not all of them. This repertoire shows tens of thousands of clones, approximately 70% found once; its top ten account for about 22%. The specimen was PBMCs. The origin of this receptor is a man in his forties in good health and CMV-seropositive. The chain employs TRBV6-1 and TRBJ1-4, with a weak D call TRBD1 (6 bases). In DNA, the CDR3 is TGTGCCAGCAGTGAACTCGCAACCGGGACATATCCGGAAAAACTGTTTTTT. Amino acids: CASSELATGTYPEKLFF.